Below, 27 T cell receptor beta chains from the same sample are listed, as sequenced in a study of blood T cell repertoires in COVID-19. Produced via immunoSEQ multiplex PCR; TCRdb's table is partial and in-frame only. Among approximately 110,000 clones listed, roughly 80% were seen once. Sequencing input: peripheral blood. These receptors originate from a woman aged 80 or over with acute or convalescent COVID-19.

The chain recombines TRBV4-2 with TRBJ2-7; TRBD2 is a possible D gene (6 bases). The germline CDR1 and CDR2 sequences are LGHNA and YNFKEQ. The V gene lost 4 bases and the J gene lost 5 bases, with 21 bases spanning the gap. This CDR3 has 16 residues. CDR3 DNA: TGTGCCAGCAGCCGTTCTAGCGCGGACCCTCTAGACGAGCAGTACTTC. This encodes CASSRSSADPLDEQYF.

The V call is TRBV29-1, the J call TRBJ2-1, with D possibly matching TRBD1 (7 bases). The CDR3 covers 15 residues. Between the trimmed V and J ends, which lost 3 bases and 6 bases, there was a span of 18 bases. The germline V gene has CDR1 SQVTM and CDR2 ANQGSEA. The CDR3 DNA follows: TGCAGCGTTGACATCCGGGGGACAGCGGCCAATGAGCAGTTCTTC. Encoded protein: CSVDIRGTAANEQFF.

This clone has more than one count but fewer than ten. The chain uses TRBV7-6 and TRBJ1-1, with D possibly matching TRBD1 (5 bases). Looked up from germline, CDR1 is SGHVS and CDR2 is FNYEAQ. There are 19 residues in the CDR3. V was pared by 6 bases and J by 1 base, with 27 bases between. The CDR3 DNA sequence: TGTGCCAGCAGTCTTACGGAAGCTAGGGGAATCGGGAGGAACACTGAAGCTTTCTTT. This codes for CASSLTEARGIGRNTEAFF. Complete variable domain (other parts from reference TRBV7-6 and TRBJ1-1): GAGVSQSPRYKVTKRGQDVALRCDPISGHVSLYWYRQALGQGPEFLTYFNYEAQQDKSGLPNDRFSAERPEGSISTLTIQRTEQRDSAMYRCASSLTEARGIGRNTEAFFGQGTRLTVV.

This clone has a count of ten or more. The J gene is TRBJ2-1, the V gene TRBV7-6; D is possibly TRBD2 (6 bases). Germline V gene lookup returns CDR1 SGHVS and CDR2 FNYEAQ. This CDR3 spans 16 amino acids. V was cut by 1 base and J by 4 bases, with 14 bases left in between. In DNA form, the CDR3 reads TGTGCCAGCAGCTTAGATGACGGGAGTGAATACAATGAGCAGTTCTTC. Translating it yields CASSLDDGSEYNEQFF.

The genes are TRBV7-9 and TRBJ2-7; TRBD2 agrees at 11 bases. V lost 5 bases and J lost 4; bases outside the gene matches: 4. Germline CDR1 is SEHNR and CDR2 is FQNEAQ (reference sequence). The CDR3 is made up of 14 amino acids. In nucleotides, the CDR3 is TGTGCCAGCAGCAGAGCTAGCGGGAGGTACGAGCAGTACTTC. This encodes CASSRASGRYEQYF.

The V and J genes are TRBV7-6 and TRBJ2-7, with 12 bases lining up with TRBD1. There are 16 residues in the CDR3. Germline CDR1 is SGHVS and CDR2 is FNYEAQ. The V and J ends lost 5 bases and 4 bases, in that order; junction bases with no gene match: 9. The CDR3 here is CASSTSPGQGAYEQYF. CDR3 DNA sequence: TGTGCCAGCAGCACCTCCCCGGGACAGGGGGCGTACGAGCAGTACTTC.

The rearrangement links TRBV7-2 to TRBJ2-3; 9 nucleotides align to TRBD1. Germline-derived CDR1 and CDR2 are SGHTA and FQGNSA. V was clipped by 4 bases and J by 1 base; unmatched bases: 3. This CDR3 has 15 amino acids. The CDR3 spells CASSSRTGGTDTQYF. As DNA, the CDR3 is TGTGCCAGCAGCTCTCGGACAGGGGGCACAGATACGCAGTATTTT.

V gene TRBV5-1 combines with J gene TRBJ2-2; 8 bases are shared with TRBD2. This CDR3 has 16 residues. In germline, CDR1 is SGHRS, CDR2 YFSETQ. The junction had 10 bases not matched to a gene; V was cut back by 5 bases and J by 4 bases. CDR3 protein: CASSSGGGRGTGELFF. DNA of the CDR3: TGCGCCAGCAGTTCGGGAGGGGGTCGAGGCACCGGGGAGCTGTTTTTT.

The CDR3 sequence is CAASQGARAEAFF. CDR3 nucleotide sequence: TGTGCCGCCTCACAGGGGGCGCGCGCTGAAGCTTTCTTT. V gene TRBV3-1 (or the pseudogene TRBV3-2) combines with J gene TRBJ1-1; 9 bases align to TRBD1. The germline CDR1 and CDR2 sequences are LGHDT and YNNKEL (reference sequence). The CDR3 consists of 13 residues. Trimming at V came to 11 bases and at J to 6 bases, leaving 10 bases not matched to a gene.

The chain joins TRBV28 to TRBJ2-3, with 12 bases that match TRBD2. The CDR3 extends over 15 amino acids. V was clipped by 6 bases and J by 4 bases; unmatched bases: 5. Germline CDR1 MDHEN, CDR2 SYDVKM. CDR3 coding DNA: TGTGCCAGCAGCTCGACTAGCGGGAGTCCAGATACGCAGTATTTT. Encoded protein: CASSSTSGSPDTQYF.

The CDR3, as DNA: TGTGCCAGCAGCCCGTCTGCGGGAAGTAAAGAGACCCAGTACTTC. This gives the protein CASSPSAGSKETQYF. This chain uses TRBV9 with TRBJ2-5; D possibly corresponds to TRBD2 (6 bases). V lost 4 bases, J lost 3 bases, and 16 bases lay in between. Germline V gene sequence: CDR1 SGDLS, CDR2 YYNGEE. The CDR3 is 15 residues long.

The chain has TRBV25-1 and TRBJ2-3; 9 positions match TRBD2. CDR1 and CDR2 from the germline V gene are MGHDK and SYGVNS. Trimming took 2 bases from V and 8 from J; bases not matched to a gene: 8. The CDR3 sequence is 15 residues long. Written as DNA, the CDR3 is TGTGCCAGCAGTGAACTGGGGCGGGAGGGTCCTACGCAGTATTTT. Its translation is CASSELGREGPTQYF. Looking up the rest from reference TRBV25-1 and TRBJ2-3 gives the full variable domain: EADIYQTPRYLVIGTGKKITLECSQTMGHDKMYWYQQDPGMELHLIHYSYGVNSTEKGDLSSESTVSRIRTEHFPLTLESARPSHTSQYLCASSELGREGPTQYFGPGTRLTVL.

The rearrangement joins TRBV29-1 to TRBJ2-3; D is uncertain. Germline V gene sequence: CDR1 SQVTM, CDR2 ANQGSEA. V gave up 6 bases and J gave up 4 bases, with 11 bases separating them. The CDR3 is 12 amino acids. The CDR3 coding sequence is TGCAGCGTATCCCTCGGGTCAGATACGCAGTATTTT. Protein product: CSVSLGSDTQYF.

The CDR3 DNA is TGTGCCAGCAGTTACACAGGGAAGGCGGGCTACACCTTC. This translates into CASSYTGKAGYTF. V gene TRBV6-2 or TRBV6-3 combines with J gene TRBJ1-2; weak D call: TRBD1 (6 bases). There are 13 residues in the CDR3. Trimming left V 2 bases short and J 8 bases short, with 12 bases between. Germline V gives CDR1 MNHEY, CDR2 SVGEGT.

CDR3 nucleotides: TGTGCCAGCAGTCCACTTGGGCAGGGGGCAGTCGGCACCGGGGAGCTGTTTTTT. Residues: CASSPLGQGAVGTGELFF. The genes are TRBV27 and TRBJ2-2, with 8 bases identical to TRBD1. V lost 5 bases to trimming and J lost 4 bases; unmatched junction nucleotides: 15. The CDR3 covers 18 residues. Per germline, CDR1 MNHEY and CDR2 SMNVEV (reference sequence).

This chain's CDR3 is CASSLGEWGRSSYEQYF. As DNA, the CDR3 is TGTGCCAGCAGCTTAGGGGAATGGGGCCGGAGCTCCTACGAGCAGTACTTC. The chain uses TRBV11-2 and TRBJ2-7; a weak D match, TRBD1 (5 bases). This CDR3 comprises 17 residues. The V gene's germline CDR1 is SGHAT and CDR2 FQNNGV. V shed 1 base and J shed 0 bases, with 16 bases lying between them.

The V call is TRBV20-1, the J call TRBJ1-2; D gene uncertain. The CDR3 loop spans 13 amino acids. Between the trimmed V and J ends, which lost 3 bases and 7 bases, there was a span of 15 bases. Germline values: CDR1 DFQATT, CDR2 SNEGSKA (reference sequence). The CDR3 nucleotides are TGCAGTGCTAGTAAGGGCAATGGAGGTGGCTACACCTTC. It translates to CSASKGNGGGYTF.

CDR3 in DNA: TGTGCCATCAGTGGAGGACAGGGGAACACTGAAGCTTTCTTT. It is translated as CAISGGQGNTEAFF. This chain connects TRBV10-3 to TRBJ1-1; 8 positions match TRBD1. The V and J ends lost 4 bases and 1 base, in that order; junction bases with no gene match: 2. The CDR3 has 14 amino acids. The V gene's germline CDR1 is ENHRY and CDR2 SYGVKD.

The rearrangement joins TRBV5-1 to TRBJ2-5, with TRBD1 matching 9 bases. The length of the CDR3 is 18 residues. Germline V gives CDR1 SGHRS, CDR2 YFSETQ. The ends lost 6 bases at V and 4 bases at J; junction bases unmatched: 19. CDR3 nucleotide sequence: TGCGCCAGCATCTATACGGGAACGGACAGGGGAGAGGTAGAGACCCAGTACTTC. Its protein product is CASIYTGTDRGEVETQYF.

This clone was recorded once. The chain carries TRBV18 and TRBJ1-1; D uncertain. V lost 6 bases, J lost 5 bases, and 13 bases lay in between. The germline CDR1 and CDR2 sequences are KGHSH and LQKENI. This CDR3 region has 13 residues. The CDR3 DNA follows: TGTGCCAGCTCTCTAGACCCTGGGACTGAAGCTTTCTTT. Translated, it gives CASSLDPGTEAFF.

The chain carries TRBV9 and TRBJ2-5; TRBD2 matches 9 bases. Germline V gene data show CDR1 as SGDLS and CDR2 as YYNGEE. This CDR3 contains 16 residues. V was clipped by 0 bases and J by 4 bases; unmatched bases: 7. In DNA form, the CDR3 reads TGTGCCAGCAGCGTAGGGATAGCGGGAGTCATAGAGACCCAGTACTTC. This codes for CASSVGIAGVIETQYF.

The gene calls are TRBV4-1 and TRBJ2-3; the D is unclear. Germline V lookup: CDR1 MGHRA, CDR2 YSYEKL. V shed 1 base and J shed 5 bases, with 13 bases lying between them. There are 15 residues in the CDR3. CDR3 in DNA: TGCGCCAGCAGCCAAGGGTGGGCAAAGGTAGATACGCAGTATTTT. It yields the protein CASSQGWAKVDTQYF.

The gene calls are TRBV7-9 and TRBJ1-1; tentatively, D is TRBD1 (5 bases). CDR1 SEHNR and CDR2 FQNEAQ come from the germline V gene (reference sequence). V shed 5 bases and J shed 3 bases, with 16 bases lying between them. CDR3 length equals 15 residues. The CDR3 sequence is CASSRQSSVDTEAFF. The CDR3 DNA follows: TGTGCCAGCAGCAGACAGTCTTCGGTAGACACTGAAGCTTTCTTT.

This clone occurred once. The V and J genes are TRBV19 and TRBJ2-7; D perhaps matches TRBD1 (7 bases). Trimming pared 6 bases from V and 3 bases from J, leaving 12 bases between. Germline V gene lookup returns CDR1 LNHDA and CDR2 SQIVND (reference sequence). This CDR3 is built from 13 residues. CDR3 sequence: CASRAGQNYEQYF. In nucleotides, the CDR3 is TGTGCCAGTAGGGCGGGACAGAACTACGAGCAGTACTTC.

The chain carries TRBV30 and TRBJ1-2; TRBD1 might be the D (5 bases). The ends were cut back, 3 bases at V and 5 bases at J, with 10 bases in the middle. This CDR3 has 12 residues. CDR1 is GTSNPN, CDR2 SVGIG, per germline (reference sequence). CDR3 nucleotide sequence: TGTGCCTGGAGAAACGGGGGATATGGCTACACCTTC. Residues: CAWRNGGYGYTF.

This clone was recorded once. The V call is TRBV6-5, the J call TRBJ2-5, with 8 bases matching TRBD1. V dropped 0 bases and J dropped 5; count of bases not matched to a gene: 2. The CDR3 is 14 residues long. The germline gives CDR1 MNHEY, CDR2 SVGAGI. CDR3 coding DNA: TGTGCCAGCAGTTACTCGGACAGGGCGGAGACCCAGTACTTC. It encodes CASSYSDRAETQYF.

V usage is TRBV19 and J usage is TRBJ2-1; 9 positions match TRBD2. Germline CDR1 and CDR2: LNHDA and SQIVND (reference sequence). V gave up 4 bases and J gave up 9 bases; unmatched junction bases: 10. The CDR3 is 15 amino acids. The chain's CDR3 is CASSTSSLAGVEQFF. The CDR3 DNA sequence: TGTGCCAGTAGTACAAGCTCTTTAGCGGGAGTTGAGCAGTTCTTC.